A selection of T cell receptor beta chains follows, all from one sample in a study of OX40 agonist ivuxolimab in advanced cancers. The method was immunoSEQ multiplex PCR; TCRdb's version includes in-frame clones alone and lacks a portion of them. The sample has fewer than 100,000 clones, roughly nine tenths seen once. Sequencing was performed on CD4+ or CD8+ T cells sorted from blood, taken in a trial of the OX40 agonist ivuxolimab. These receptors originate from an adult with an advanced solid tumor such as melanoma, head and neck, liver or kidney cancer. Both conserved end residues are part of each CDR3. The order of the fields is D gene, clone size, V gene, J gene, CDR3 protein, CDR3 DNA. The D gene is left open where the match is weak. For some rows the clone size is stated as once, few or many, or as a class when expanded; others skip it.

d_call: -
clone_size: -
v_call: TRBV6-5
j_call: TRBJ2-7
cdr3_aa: CASSYSMQTESYEQYF
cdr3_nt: TGTGCCAGCAGTTACTCTATGCAGACGGAATCATACGAGCAGTACTTC

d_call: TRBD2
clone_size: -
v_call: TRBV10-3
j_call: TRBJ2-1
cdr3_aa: CANRTSGRLNEQFF
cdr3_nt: TGTGCCAATAGGACTAGCGGGAGGCTGAATGAGCAGTTCTTC

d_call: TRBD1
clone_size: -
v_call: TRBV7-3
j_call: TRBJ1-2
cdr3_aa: CASSRQGPLGGYTF
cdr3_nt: TGTGCCAGCAGTCGACAGGGGCCCCTAGGTGGCTACACCTTC

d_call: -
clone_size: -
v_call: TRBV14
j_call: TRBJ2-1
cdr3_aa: CASSPNAGRTHNEQFF
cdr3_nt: TGTGCCAGCAGCCCAAATGCAGGGAGAACCCACAATGAGCAGTTCTTC

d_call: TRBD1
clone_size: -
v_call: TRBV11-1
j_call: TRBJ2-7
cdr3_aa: CASSPRDRLYEQYF
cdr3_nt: TGTGCCAGCAGCCCCCGGGACAGGCTCTACGAGCAGTACTTC

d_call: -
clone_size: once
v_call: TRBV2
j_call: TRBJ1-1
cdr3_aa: CASSVEGAGTEAFF
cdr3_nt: TGTGCCAGCAGTGTTGAGGGAGCGGGCACTGAAGCTTTCTTT

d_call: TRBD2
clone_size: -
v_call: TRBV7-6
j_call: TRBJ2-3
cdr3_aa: CASSLLAGATDTQYF
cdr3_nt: TGTGCCAGCAGCTTACTAGCGGGAGCCACAGATACGCAGTATTTT

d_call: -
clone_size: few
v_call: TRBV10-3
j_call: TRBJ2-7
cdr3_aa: CAISDSGSSYEQYF
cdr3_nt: TGTGCCATCAGTGATTCGGGGAGCTCCTACGAGCAGTACTTC

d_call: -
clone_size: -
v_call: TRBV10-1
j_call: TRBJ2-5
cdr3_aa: CASSRDQETQYF
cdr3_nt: TGCGCCAGCTCGCGGGACCAAGAGACCCAGTACTTC

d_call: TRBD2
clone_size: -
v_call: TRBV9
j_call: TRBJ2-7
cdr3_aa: CASSPRLAGNYEQYF
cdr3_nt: TGTGCCAGCAGCCCCCGACTAGCGGGCAACTACGAGCAGTACTTC

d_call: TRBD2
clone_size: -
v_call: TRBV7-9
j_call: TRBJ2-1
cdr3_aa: CASSYKREGRDEQFF
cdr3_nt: TGTGCCAGCAGCTACAAGCGGGAGGGCCGCGATGAGCAGTTCTTC

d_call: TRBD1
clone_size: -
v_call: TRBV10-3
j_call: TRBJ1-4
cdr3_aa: CAISGQGNEKLFF
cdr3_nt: TGTGCCATCAGTGGACAGGGGAATGAGAAACTGTTTTTT

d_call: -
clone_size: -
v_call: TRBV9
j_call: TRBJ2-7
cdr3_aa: CASSVANDNSYEQYF
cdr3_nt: TGTGCCAGCAGCGTAGCTAACGACAACAGCTACGAGCAGTACTTC

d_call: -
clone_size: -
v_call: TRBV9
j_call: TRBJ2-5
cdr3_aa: CASSVGGETQYF
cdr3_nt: TGTGCCAGCAGCGTAGGAGGGGAGACCCAGTACTTC

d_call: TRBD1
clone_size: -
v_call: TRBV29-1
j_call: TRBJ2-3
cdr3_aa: CSAPPGTGVNTDTQYF
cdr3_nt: TGCAGCGCCCCCCCGGGGACAGGGGTGAACACAGATACGCAGTATTTT

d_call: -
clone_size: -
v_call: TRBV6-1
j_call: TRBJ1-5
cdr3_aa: CASSHTPQPQHF
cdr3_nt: TGTGCCAGCAGCCATACTCCTCAGCCCCAGCATTTT

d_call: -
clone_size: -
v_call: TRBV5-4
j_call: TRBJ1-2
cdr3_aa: CASSQGNYGYTF
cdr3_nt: TGTGCCAGCAGCCAAGGGAACTATGGCTACACCTTC

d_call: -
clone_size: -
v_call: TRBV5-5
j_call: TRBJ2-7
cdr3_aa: CASSFSGGEQYF
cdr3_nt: TGTGCCAGCAGCTTTAGTGGCGGCGAGCAGTACTTC

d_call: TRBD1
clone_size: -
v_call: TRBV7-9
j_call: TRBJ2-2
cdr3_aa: CASSLGQGNTGELFF
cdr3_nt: TGTGCCAGTTCTTTGGGACAGGGGAACACCGGGGAGCTGTTTTTT

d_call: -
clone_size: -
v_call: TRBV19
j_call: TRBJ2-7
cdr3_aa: CASSMYVDYEQYF
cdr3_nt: TGTGCCAGTAGTATGTACGTGGATTACGAGCAGTACTTC

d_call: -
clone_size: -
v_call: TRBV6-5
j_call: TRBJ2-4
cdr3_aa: CASSYSDSGDIQYF
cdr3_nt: TGTGCCAGCAGTTATTCGGATTCGGGAGACATTCAGTACTTC

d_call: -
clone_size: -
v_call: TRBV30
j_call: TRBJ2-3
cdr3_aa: CAWSSGGGADTQYF
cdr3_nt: TGTGCCTGGAGTTCAGGAGGGGGCGCAGATACGCAGTATTTT

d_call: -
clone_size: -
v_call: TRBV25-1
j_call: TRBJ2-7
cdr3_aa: CASSEGLWSEQYF
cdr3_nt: TGTGCCAGCAGTGAAGGTCTCTGGAGCGAGCAGTACTTC

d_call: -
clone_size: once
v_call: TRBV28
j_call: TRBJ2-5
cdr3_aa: CASEGHDQETQYF
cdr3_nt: TGTGCCAGCGAGGGACACGACCAAGAGACCCAGTACTTC

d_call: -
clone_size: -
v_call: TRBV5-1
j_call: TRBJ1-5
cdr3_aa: CASSPGASNQPQHF
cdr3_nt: TGCGCCAGCAGCCCCGGGGCCAGCAATCAGCCCCAGCATTTT

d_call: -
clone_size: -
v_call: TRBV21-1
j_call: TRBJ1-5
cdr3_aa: CASSKRGNQPQHF
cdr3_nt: TGTGCCAGCAGCAAACGCGGGAATCAGCCCCAGCATTTT

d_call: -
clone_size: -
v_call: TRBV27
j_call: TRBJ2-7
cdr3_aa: CASGLGGAVQYF
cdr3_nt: TGTGCCAGCGGTCTTGGGGGAGCGGTGCAGTACTTC

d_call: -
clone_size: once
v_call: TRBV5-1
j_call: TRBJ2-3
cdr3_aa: CASSPPGEDTQYF
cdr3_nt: TGCGCCAGCAGCCCCCCGGGGGAAGATACGCAGTATTTT

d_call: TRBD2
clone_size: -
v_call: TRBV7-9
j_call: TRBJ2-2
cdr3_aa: CASSLAGGPGELFF
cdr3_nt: TGTGCCAGCAGCTTAGCGGGAGGGCCCGGGGAGCTGTTTTTT

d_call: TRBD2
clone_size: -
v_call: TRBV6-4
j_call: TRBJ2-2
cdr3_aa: CASSHSGANTGELFF
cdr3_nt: TGTGCCAGCAGTCATAGCGGGGCGAACACCGGGGAGCTGTTTTTT

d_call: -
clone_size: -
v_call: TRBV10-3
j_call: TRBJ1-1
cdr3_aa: CAISEKEDTEAFF
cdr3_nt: TGTGCCATCAGTGAGAAGGAGGACACTGAAGCTTTCTTT

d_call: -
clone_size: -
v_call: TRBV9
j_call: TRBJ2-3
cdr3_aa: CASSVAGYPDTQYF
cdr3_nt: TGTGCCAGCAGCGTAGCAGGGTACCCAGATACGCAGTATTTT

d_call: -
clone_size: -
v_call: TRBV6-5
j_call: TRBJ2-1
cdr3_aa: CASSYTAYNEQFF
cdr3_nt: TGTGCCAGCAGTTACACGGCTTACAATGAGCAGTTCTTC

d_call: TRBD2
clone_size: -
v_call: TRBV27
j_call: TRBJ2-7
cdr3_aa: CASRRLAGYEQYF
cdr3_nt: TGTGCCAGCAGGCGGCTAGCGGGCTACGAGCAGTACTTC

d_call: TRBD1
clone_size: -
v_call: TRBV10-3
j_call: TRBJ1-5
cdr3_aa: CAISESAGGVQPQHF
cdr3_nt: TGTGCCATCAGTGAGTCTGCAGGGGGCGTTCAGCCCCAGCATTTT

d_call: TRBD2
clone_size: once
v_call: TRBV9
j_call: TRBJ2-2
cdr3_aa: CASSTGTSGSSGELFF
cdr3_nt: TGTGCCAGCAGCACCGGGACTAGCGGGAGTAGCGGGGAGCTGTTTTTT

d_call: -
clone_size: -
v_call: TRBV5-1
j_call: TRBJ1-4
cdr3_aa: CASSTVGTLWGNEKLFF
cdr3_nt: TGCGCCAGCAGCACCGTAGGGACCTTATGGGGAAATGAAAAACTGTTTTTT

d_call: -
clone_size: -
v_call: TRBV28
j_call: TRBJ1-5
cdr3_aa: CASRTADQPQHF
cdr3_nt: TGTGCCAGCAGGACAGCAGATCAGCCCCAGCATTTT

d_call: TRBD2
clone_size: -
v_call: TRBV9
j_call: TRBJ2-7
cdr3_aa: CASSVGGRVDEQYF
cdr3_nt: TGTGCCAGCAGCGTAGGAGGGAGGGTTGACGAGCAGTACTTC

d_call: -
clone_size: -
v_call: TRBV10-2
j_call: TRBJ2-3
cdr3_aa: CASSATSSTDTQYF
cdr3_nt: TGCGCCAGCAGTGCCACCTCTAGCACAGATACGCAGTATTTT

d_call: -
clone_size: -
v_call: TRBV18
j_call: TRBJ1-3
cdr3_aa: CASSPTQNSGNTIYF
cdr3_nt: TGTGCCAGCTCACCAACCCAGAACTCTGGAAACACCATATATTTT

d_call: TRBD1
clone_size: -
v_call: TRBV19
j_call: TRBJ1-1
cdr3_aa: CASSTDRDRGLGTEAFF
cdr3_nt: TGTGCCAGTAGTACGGACCGGGACAGGGGGCTCGGCACTGAAGCTTTCTTT

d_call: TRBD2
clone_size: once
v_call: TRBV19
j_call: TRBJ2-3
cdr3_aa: CASSKPSGDVDTQYF
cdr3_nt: TGTGCCAGTAGTAAACCTAGCGGGGACGTAGATACGCAGTATTTT

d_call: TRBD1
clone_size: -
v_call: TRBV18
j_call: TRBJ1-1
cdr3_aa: CASSSNRGMETEAFF
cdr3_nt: TGTGCCAGCTCATCCAACAGGGGAATGGAAACTGAAGCTTTCTTT

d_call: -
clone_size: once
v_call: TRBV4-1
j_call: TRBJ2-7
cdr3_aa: CASSPLGGAYEQYF
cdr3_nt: TGCGCCAGCTCACCCCTGGGGGGGGCTTACGAGCAGTACTTC

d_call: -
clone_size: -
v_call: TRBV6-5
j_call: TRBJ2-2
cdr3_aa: CASSYTRAGELFF
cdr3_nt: TGTGCCAGCAGTTACACACGTGCCGGGGAGCTGTTTTTT